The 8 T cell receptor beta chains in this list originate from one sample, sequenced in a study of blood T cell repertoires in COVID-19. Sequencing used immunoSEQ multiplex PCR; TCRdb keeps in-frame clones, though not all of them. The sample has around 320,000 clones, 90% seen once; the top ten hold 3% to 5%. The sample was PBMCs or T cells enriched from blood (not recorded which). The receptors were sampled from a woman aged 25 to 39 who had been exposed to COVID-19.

The CDR3, as DNA: TGTGCCAGCAGTTTAATCTCCCCACGACTAGCGGGGGCCCCGAGCTCCTACAATGAGCAGTTCTTC. Translated: CASSLISPRLAGAPSSYNEQFF. This rearrangement joins TRBV27 to TRBJ2-1; the match to TRBD2 covers 12 bases. Germline assignment: CDR1 MNHEY and CDR2 SMNVEV (reference sequence). V dropped 2 bases and J dropped 0; count of bases not matched to a gene: 17. The CDR3 runs 22 residues.

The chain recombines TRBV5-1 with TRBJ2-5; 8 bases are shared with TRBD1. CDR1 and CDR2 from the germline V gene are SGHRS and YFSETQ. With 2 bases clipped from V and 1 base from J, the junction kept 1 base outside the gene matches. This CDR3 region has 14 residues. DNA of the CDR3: TGCGCCAGCAGCTTAACAGGGGGCCAAGAGACCCAGTACTTC. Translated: CASSLTGGQETQYF.

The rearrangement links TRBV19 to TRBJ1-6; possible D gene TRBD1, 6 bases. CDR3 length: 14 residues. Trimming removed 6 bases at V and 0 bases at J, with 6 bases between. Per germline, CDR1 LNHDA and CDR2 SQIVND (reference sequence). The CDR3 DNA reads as TGTGCCAGTAGAGGGGGCTCCTATAATTCACCCCTCCACTTT. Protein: CASRGGSYNSPLHF.

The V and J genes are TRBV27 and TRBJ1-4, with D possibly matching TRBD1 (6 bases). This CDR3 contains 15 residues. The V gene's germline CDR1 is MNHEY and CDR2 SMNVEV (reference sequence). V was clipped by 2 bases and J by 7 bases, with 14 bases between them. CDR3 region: CASSLTSHRVEKLFF. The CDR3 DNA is TGTGCCAGCAGTTTAACCAGCCACAGGGTTGAAAAACTGTTTTTT.

CDR3 in DNA: TGTGCCAGCAGCCAAGACCGACTAGCCAACATTCAGTACTTC. Encoded protein: CASSQDRLANIQYF. The rearrangement uses TRBV3-1 (or the pseudogene TRBV3-2) and TRBJ2-4; TRBD2 matches at 7 bases. With 0 bases clipped from V and 7 bases from J, the junction kept 3 bases outside the gene matches. CDR3 length equals 14 residues. Germline V lookup: CDR1 LGHDT, CDR2 YNNKEL (reference sequence).

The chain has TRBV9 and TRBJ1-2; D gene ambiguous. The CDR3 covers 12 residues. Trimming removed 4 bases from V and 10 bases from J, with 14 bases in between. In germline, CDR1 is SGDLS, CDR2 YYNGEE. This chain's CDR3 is CASSNEAVDYTF. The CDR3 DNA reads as TGTGCCAGCAGCAATGAGGCAGTCGACTACACCTTC.

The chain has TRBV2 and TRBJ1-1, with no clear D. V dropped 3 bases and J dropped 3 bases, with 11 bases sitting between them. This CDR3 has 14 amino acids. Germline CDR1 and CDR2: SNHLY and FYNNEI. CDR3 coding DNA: TGTGCCAGCAGTGAGCTTAGGAGGGACACTGAAGCTTTCTTT. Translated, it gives CASSELRRDTEAFF.

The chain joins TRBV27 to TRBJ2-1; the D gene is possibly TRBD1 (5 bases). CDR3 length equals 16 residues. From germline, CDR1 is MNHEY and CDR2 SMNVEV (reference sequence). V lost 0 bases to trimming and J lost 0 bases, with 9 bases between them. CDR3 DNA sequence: TGTGCCAGCAGTTTATCGCCCGGACACTCCTACAATGAGCAGTTCTTC. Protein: CASSLSPGHSYNEQFF.